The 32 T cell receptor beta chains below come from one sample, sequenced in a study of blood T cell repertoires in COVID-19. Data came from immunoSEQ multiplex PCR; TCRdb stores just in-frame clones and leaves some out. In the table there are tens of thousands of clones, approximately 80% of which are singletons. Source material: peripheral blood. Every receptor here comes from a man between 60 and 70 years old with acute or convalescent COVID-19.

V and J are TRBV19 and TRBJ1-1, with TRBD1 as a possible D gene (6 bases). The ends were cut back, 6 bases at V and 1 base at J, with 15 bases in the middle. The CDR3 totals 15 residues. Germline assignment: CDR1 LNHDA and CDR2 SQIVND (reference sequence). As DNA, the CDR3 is TGTGCCAGTAGCTCTCGAGGGGGTCAGAACACTGAAGCTTTCTTT. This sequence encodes CASSSRGGQNTEAFF. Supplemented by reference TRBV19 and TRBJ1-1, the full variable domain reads DGGITQSPKYLFRKEGQNVTLSCEQNLNHDAMYWYRQDPGQGLRLIYYSQIVNDFQKGDIAEGYSVSREKKESFPLTVTSAQKNPTAFYLCASSSRGGQNTEAFFGQGTRLTVV.

CDR3 loop: CASSPRRDSFTGELFF. DNA of the CDR3: TGTGCCAGCAGCCCCCGGCGGGACAGTTTCACCGGGGAGCTGTTTTTT. The rearrangement links TRBV7-2 to TRBJ2-2, with D tentatively TRBD1 (7 bases). This CDR3 region has 16 residues. The V gene lost 5 bases and the J gene lost 4 bases, with 17 bases spanning the gap. Germline CDR1 is SGHTA and CDR2 is FQGNSA.

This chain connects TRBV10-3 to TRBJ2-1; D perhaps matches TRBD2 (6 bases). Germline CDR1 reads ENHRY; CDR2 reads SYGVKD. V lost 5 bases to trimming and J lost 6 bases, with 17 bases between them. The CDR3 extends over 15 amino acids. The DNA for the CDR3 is TGTGCCATCAGTCCCCCGGCGGGGACTTCCAATGAGCAGTTCTTC. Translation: CAISPPAGTSNEQFF.

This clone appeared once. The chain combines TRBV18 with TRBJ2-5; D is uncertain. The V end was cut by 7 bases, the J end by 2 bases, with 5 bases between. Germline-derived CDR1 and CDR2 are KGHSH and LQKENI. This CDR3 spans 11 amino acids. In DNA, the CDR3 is TGTGCCAGCTTACAACAAGAGACCCAGTACTTC. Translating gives CASLQQETQYF.

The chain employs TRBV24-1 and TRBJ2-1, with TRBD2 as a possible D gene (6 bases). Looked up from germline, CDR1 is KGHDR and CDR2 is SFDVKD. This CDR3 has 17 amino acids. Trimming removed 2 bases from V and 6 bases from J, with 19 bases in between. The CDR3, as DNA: TGTGCCACCAGTGATTACCCCCGTCGGGGGATCCTCAATGAGCAGTTCTTC. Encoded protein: CATSDYPRRGILNEQFF.

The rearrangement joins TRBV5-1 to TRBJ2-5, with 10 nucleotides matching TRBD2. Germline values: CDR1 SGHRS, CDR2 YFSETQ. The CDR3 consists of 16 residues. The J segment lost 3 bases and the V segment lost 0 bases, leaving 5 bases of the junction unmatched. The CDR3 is CASSLALAGEKETQYF. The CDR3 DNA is TGCGCCAGCAGCTTGGCTCTAGCGGGGGAGAAAGAGACCCAGTACTTC. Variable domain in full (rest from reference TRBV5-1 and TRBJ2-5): KAGVTQTPRYLIKTRGQQVTLSCSPISGHRSVSWYQQTPGQGLQFLFEYFSETQRNKGNFPGRFSGRQFSNSRSEMNVSTLELGDSALYLCASSLALAGEKETQYFGPGTRLLVL.

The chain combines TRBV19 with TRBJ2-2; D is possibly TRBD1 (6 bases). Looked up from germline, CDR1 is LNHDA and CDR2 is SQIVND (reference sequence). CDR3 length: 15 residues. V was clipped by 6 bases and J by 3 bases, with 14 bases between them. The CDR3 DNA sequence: TGTGCCAGTAGAGCTACAGGGCGAGACACCGGGGAGCTGTTTTTT. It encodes CASRATGRDTGELFF.

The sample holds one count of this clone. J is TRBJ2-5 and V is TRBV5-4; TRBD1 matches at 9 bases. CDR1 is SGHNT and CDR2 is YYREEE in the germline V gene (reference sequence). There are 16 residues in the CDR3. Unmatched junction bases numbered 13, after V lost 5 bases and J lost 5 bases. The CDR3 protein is CASSLTDGTGRETQYF. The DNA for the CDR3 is TGTGCCAGCAGTCTAACCGACGGGACAGGGCGGGAGACCCAGTACTTC.

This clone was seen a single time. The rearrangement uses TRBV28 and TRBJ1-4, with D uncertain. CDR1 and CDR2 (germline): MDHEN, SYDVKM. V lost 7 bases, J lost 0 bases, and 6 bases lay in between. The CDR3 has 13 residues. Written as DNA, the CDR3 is TGTGCCAGCATGGGCACAACTAATGAAAAACTGTTTTTT. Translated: CASMGTTNEKLFF.

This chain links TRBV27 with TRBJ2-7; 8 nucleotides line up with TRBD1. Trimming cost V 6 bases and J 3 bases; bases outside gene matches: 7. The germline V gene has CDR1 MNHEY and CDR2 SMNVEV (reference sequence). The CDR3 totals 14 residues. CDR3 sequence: CASRDRVRVYEQYF. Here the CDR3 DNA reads TGTGCCAGCAGGGACAGGGTAAGGGTCTACGAGCAGTACTTC.

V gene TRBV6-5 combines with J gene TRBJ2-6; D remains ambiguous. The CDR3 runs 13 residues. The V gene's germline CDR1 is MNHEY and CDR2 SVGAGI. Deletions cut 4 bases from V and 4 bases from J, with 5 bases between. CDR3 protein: CASSSLGANVLTF. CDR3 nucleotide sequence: TGTGCCAGCAGTTCCCTCGGGGCCAACGTCCTGACTTTC.

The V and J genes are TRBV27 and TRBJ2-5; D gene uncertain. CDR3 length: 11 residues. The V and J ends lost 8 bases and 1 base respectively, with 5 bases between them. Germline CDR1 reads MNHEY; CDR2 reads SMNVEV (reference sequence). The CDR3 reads CASSSQETQYF. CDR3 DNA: TGTGCCAGCTCGAGCCAAGAGACCCAGTACTTC.

The CDR3 DNA reads as TGTGCCAGCAGTGGCGGGTGGACTACCCTATACGAGCAGTACTTC. Translating it yields CASSGGWTTLYEQYF. The chain employs TRBV2 and TRBJ2-7, with D tentatively TRBD2 (6 bases). V lost 4 bases and J lost 4, with 17 bases in between. This CDR3 comprises 15 residues. Germline V gene lookup returns CDR1 SNHLY and CDR2 FYNNEI.

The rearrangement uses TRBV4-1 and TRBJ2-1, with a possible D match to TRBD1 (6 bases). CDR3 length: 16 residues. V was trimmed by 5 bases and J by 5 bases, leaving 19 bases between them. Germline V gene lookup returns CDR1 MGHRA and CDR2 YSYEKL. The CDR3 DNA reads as TGCGCCAGCAGCTACCGTATATCACAGGGTAACAATGAGCAGTTCTTC. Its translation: CASSYRISQGNNEQFF.

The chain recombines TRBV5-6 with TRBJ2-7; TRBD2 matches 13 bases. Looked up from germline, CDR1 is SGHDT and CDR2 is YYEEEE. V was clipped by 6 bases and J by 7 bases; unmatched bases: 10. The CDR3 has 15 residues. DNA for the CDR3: TGTGCCAGCAACTTCAGGACTAGCGGGGGCGGGGAGCAGTACTTC. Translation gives CASNFRTSGGGEQYF.

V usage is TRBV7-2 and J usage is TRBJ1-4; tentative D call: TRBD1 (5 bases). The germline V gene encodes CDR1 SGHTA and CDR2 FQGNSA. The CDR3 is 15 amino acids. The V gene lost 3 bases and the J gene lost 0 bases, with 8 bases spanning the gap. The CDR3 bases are TGTGCCAGCAGCTTGTCAGGGACAACTAATGAAAAACTGTTTTTT. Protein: CASSLSGTTNEKLFF.

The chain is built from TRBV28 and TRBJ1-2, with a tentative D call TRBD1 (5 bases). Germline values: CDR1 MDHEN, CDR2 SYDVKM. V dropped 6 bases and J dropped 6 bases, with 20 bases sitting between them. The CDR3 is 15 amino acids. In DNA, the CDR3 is TGTGCCAGCAGGGCTGTTAATTCAGGGTCAGATGGCTACACCTTC. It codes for CASRAVNSGSDGYTF.

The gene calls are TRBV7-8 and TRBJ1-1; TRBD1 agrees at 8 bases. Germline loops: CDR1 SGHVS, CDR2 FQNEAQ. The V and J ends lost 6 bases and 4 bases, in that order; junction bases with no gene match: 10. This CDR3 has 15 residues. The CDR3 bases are TGTGCCAGCAGACCTGAATACAGGGGGTTCACTGAAGCTTTCTTT. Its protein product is CASRPEYRGFTEAFF. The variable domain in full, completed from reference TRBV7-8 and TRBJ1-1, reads GAGVSQSPRYKVAKRGQDVALRCDPISGHVSLFWYQQALGQGPEFLTYFQNEAQLDKSGLPSDRFFAERPEGSVSTLKIQRTQQEDSAVYLCASRPEYRGFTEAFFGQGTRLTVV.

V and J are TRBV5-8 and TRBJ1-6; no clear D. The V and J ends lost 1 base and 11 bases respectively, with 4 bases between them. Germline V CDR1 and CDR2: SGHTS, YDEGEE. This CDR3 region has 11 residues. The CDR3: CASSLLTPLHF. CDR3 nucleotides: TGTGCCAGCAGCTTGTTAACACCCCTCCACTTT.

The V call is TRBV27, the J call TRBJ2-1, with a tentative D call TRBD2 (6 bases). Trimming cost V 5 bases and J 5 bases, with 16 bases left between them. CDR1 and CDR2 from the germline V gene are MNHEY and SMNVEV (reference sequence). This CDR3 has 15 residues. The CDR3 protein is CASSPRLVSDNEQFF. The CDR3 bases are TGTGCCAGCAGTCCCAGACTAGTCAGCGACAATGAGCAGTTCTTC.

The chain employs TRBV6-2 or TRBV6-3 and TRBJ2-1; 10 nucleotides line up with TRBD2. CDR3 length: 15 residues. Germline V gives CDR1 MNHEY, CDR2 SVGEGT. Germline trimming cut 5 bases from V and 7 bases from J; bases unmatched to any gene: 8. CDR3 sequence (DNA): TGTGCCAGCAGTCCCTCCCAGCGGGGGGGAAATGAGCAGTTCTTC. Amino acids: CASSPSQRGGNEQFF.

This CDR3 is CASSRLPTETQYF. The CDR3 DNA is TGTGCCAGCAGCCGCCTCCCTACGGAGACCCAGTACTTC. The chain combines TRBV7-3 with TRBJ2-5; no reliable D call. Per germline, CDR1 SGHTA and CDR2 FQGTGA. V was clipped by 5 bases and J by 5 bases, with 12 bases between them. This CDR3 contains 13 residues.

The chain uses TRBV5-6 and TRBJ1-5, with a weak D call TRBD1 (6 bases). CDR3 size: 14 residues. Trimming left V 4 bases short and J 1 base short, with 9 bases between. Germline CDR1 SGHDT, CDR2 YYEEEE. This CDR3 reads CASSHRESNQPQHF. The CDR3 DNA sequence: TGTGCCAGCAGCCACAGGGAAAGCAATCAGCCCCAGCATTTT. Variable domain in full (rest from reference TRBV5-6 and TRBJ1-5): DAGVTQSPTHLIKTRGQQVTLRCSPKSGHDTVSWYQQALGQGPQFIFQYYEEEERQRGNFPDRFSGHQFPNYSSELNVNALLLGDSALYLCASSHRESNQPQHFGDGTRLSIL.

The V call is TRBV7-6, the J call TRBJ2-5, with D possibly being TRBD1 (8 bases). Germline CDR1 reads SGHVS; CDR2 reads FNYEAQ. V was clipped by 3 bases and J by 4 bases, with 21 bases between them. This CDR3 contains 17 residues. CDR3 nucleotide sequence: TGTGCCAGCAGCTTGCTAGGACAGGGAGGGTTGCGAGAGACCCAGTACTTC. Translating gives CASSLLGQGGLRETQYF.

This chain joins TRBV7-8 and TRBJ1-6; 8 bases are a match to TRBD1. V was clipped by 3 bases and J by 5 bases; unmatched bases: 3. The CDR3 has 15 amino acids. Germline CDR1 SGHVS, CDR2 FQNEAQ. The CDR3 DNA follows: TGTGCCAGCAGCTTGGACAGGGTCGATAATTCACCCCTCCACTTT. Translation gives CASSLDRVDNSPLHF.

CDR3 in amino acids: CASSRQGPNTEAFF. In DNA, the CDR3 is TGCGCCAGCAGCAGACAGGGGCCGAACACTGAAGCTTTCTTT. The V gene is TRBV5-1, the J gene TRBJ1-1; TRBD1 matches 8 bases. Trimming took 4 bases from V and 1 from J; bases not matched to a gene: 3. The CDR3 has 14 residues. CDR1 and CDR2 (germline): SGHRS, YFSETQ.

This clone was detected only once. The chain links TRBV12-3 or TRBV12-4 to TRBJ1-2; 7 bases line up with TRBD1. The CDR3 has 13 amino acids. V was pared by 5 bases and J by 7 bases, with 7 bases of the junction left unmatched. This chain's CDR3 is CASSLHGQAGYTF. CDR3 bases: TGTGCCAGCAGTCTCCATGGACAGGCTGGCTACACCTTC.

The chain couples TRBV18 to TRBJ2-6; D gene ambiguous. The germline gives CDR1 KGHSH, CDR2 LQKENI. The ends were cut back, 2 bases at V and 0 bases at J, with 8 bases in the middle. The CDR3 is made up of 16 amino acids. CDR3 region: CASSPARNSGANVLTF. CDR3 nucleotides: TGTGCCAGCTCACCAGCCAGGAACTCTGGGGCCAACGTCCTGACTTTC.

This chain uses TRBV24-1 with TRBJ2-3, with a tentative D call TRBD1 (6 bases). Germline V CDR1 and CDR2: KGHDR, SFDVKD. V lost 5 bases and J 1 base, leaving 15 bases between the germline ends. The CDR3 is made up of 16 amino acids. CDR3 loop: CATSGQVGAGTDTQYF. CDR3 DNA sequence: TGTGCCACCAGTGGACAGGTGGGGGCAGGCACAGATACGCAGTATTTT.

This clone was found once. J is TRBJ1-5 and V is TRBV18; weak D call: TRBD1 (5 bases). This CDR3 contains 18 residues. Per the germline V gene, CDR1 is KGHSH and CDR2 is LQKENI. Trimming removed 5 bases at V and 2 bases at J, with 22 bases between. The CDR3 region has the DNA TGTGCCAGCTCATCCAGCTTCGGCATAGGGGTCGGCAATCAGCCCCAGCATTTT. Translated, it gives CASSSSFGIGVGNQPQHF. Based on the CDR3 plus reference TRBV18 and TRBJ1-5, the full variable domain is NAGVMQNPRHLVRRRGQEARLRCSPMKGHSHVYWYRQLPEEGLKFMVYLQKENIIDESGMPKERFSAEFPKEGPSILRIQQVVRGDSAAYFCASSSSFGIGVGNQPQHFGDGTRLSIL.

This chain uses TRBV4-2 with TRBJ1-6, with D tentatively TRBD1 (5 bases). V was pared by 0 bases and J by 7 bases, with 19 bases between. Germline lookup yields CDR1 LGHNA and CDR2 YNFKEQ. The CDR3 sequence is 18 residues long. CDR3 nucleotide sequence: TGTGCCAGCAGCCAAGATAGGGGTAAAGGGATCGGGAATTCACCCCTCCACTTT. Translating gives CASSQDRGKGIGNSPLHF.

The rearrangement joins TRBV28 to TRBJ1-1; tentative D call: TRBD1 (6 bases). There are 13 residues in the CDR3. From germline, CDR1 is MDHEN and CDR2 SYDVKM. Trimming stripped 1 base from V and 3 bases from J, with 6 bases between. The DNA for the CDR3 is TGTGCCAGCAGTTTATACAGGGACACTGAAGCTTTCTTT. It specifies CASSLYRDTEAFF.